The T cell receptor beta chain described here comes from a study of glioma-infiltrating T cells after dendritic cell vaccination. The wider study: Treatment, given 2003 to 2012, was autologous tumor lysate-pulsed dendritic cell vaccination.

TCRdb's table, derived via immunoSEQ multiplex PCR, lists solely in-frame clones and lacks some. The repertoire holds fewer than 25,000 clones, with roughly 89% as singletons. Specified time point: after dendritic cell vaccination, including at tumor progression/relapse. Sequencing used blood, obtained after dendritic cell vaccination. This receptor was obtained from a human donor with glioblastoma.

DNA of the CDR3: TGTGCCAGCAGCGTAGTCCTAGCGGGGAACACCGGGGAGCTGTTTTTT. The encoded protein is CASSVVLAGNTGELFF. The rearrangement links TRBV9 to TRBJ2-2; 8 bases match TRBD2. Germline CDR1 SGDLS, CDR2 YYNGEE. Trimming removed 0 bases from V and 1 base from J; junction bases left unmatched: 2. CDR3 size: 16 residues. Full variable domain (outside the CDR3, taken from reference TRBV9 and TRBJ2-2): DSGVTQTPKHLITATGQRVTLRCSPRSGDLSVYWYQQSLDQGLQFLIQYYNGEERAKGNILERFSAQQFPDLHSELNLSSLELGDSALYFCASSVVLAGNTGELFFGEGSRLTVL.